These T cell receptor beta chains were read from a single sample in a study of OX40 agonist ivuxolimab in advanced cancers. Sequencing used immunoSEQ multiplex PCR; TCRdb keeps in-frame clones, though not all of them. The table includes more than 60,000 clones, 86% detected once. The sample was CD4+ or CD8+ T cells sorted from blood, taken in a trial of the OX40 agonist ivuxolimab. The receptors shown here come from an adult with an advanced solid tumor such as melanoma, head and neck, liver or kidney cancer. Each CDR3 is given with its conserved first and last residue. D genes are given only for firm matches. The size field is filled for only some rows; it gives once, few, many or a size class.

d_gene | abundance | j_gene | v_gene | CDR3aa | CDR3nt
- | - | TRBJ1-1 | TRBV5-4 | CASSLGQEMNTEAFF | TGTGCCAGCAGCTTGGGACAGGAGATGAACACTGAAGCTTTCTTT
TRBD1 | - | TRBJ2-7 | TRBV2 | CASSEQGILYEQYF | TGTGCCAGCAGCGAACAGGGGATTCTTTACGAGCAGTACTTC
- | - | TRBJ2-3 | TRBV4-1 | CASSQDRLLVPTDTQYF | TGCGCCAGCAGCCAAGATCGGTTGCTAGTCCCCACAGATACGCAGTATTTT
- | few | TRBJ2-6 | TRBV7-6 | CASSPQLGFGANVLTF | TGTGCCAGCAGTCCCCAGTTGGGCTTCGGGGCCAACGTCCTGACTTTC
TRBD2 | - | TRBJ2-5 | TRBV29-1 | CSVRGGQETQYF | TGCAGCGTGCGGGGGGGCCAAGAGACCCAGTACTTC
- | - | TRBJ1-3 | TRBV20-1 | CSASSGDTIYF | TGCAGTGCTAGTAGTGGGGACACCATATATTTT
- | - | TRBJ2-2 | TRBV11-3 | CASSSLTGELFF | TGTGCCAGCAGCTCCCTGACGGGGGAGCTGTTTTTT
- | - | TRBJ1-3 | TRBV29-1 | CSVEEGSRNTIYF | TGCAGCGTTGAAGAGGGCAGTCGAAACACCATATATTTT
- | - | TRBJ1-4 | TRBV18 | CASSPRSGGPSEKLFF | TGTGCCAGCTCACCACGGTCGGGGGGCCCGAGTGAAAAACTGTTTTTT
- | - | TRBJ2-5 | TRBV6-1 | CASSESWGRLETQYF | TGTGCCAGCAGTGAATCTTGGGGGCGTTTGGAGACCCAGTACTTC
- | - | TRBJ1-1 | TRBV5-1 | CASSLAGVVTEAFF | TGCGCCAGCAGCTTGGCAGGGGTGGTTACTGAAGCTTTCTTT
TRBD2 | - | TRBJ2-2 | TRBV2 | CASSVGTSIGTGELFF | TGTGCCAGCAGTGTGGGGACTAGCATCGGCACCGGGGAGCTGTTTTTT
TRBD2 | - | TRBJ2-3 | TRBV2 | CASSPGLAGDTQYF | TGTGCCAGCAGTCCGGGACTAGCGGGGGATACGCAGTATTTT
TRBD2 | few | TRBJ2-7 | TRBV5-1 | CASSFRAGGPLHEQYF | TGCGCCAGCAGCTTTAGAGCGGGGGGGCCTCTCCACGAGCAGTACTTC
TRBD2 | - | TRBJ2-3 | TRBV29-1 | CSVVPGGGGPSDTQYF | TGCAGCGTCGTACCCGGGGGCGGGGGGCCATCTGATACGCAGTATTTT
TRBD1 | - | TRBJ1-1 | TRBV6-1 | CASRTTGGTTEAFF | TGTGCCAGCAGGACTACAGGGGGCACCACTGAAGCTTTCTTT
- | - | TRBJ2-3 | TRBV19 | CASSPDRKTSTDTQYF | TGTGCCAGTAGCCCCGACAGGAAAACTAGCACAGATACGCAGTATTTT
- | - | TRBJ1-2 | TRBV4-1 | CASSIGGGTNYGYTF | TGCGCCAGCAGTATTGGGGGGGGGACTAACTATGGCTACACCTTC
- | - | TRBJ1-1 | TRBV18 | CASSPGDRLATEAFF | TGTGCCAGCTCACCAGGAGACCGCCTTGCCACTGAAGCTTTCTTT
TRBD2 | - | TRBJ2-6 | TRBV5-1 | CASSRTSGGPGANVLTF | TGCGCCAGCAGCAGGACTAGCGGGGGGCCTGGGGCCAACGTCCTGACTTTC
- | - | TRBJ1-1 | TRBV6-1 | CASSEDPGPNTEAFF | TGTGCCAGCAGTGAAGACCCGGGACCGAACACTGAAGCTTTCTTT
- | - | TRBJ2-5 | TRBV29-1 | CSAQEETQYF | TGCAGCGCACAAGAAGAGACCCAGTACTTC
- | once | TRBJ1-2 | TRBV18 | CASSAGLVDDYGYTF | TGTGCCAGCTCAGCTGGACTCGTGGATGACTATGGCTACACCTTC
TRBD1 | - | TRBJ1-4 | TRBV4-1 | CASSQVDRGATNEKLFF | TGCGCCAGCAGCCAAGTCGACAGGGGGGCAACTAATGAAAAACTGTTTTTT
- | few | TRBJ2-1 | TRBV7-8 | CASSLRRFGLANEQFF | TGTGCCAGCAGCTTAAGGAGGTTCGGGCTAGCCAATGAGCAGTTCTTC
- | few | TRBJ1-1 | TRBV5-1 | CASSRGNTEAFF | TGCGCCAGCAGCCGGGGGAACACTGAAGCTTTCTTT
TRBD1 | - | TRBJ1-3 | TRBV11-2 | CASSPTNRGRNTIYF | TGTGCCAGCAGCCCGACCAACAGGGGACGGAACACCATATATTTT
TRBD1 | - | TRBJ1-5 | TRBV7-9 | CASSIGTGPHQPQHF | TGTGCCAGCAGCATAGGGACAGGCCCCCATCAGCCCCAGCATTTT
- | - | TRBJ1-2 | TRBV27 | CASSRGAHYGYTF | TGTGCCAGCAGTAGGGGGGCCCACTATGGCTACACCTTC
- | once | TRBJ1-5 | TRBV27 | CASSSHEWPVGNQPQHF | TGTGCCAGCAGTTCCCATGAGTGGCCGGTAGGCAATCAGCCCCAGCATTTT
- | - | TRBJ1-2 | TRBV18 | CASSPGSGYGYTF | TGTGCCAGCTCACCGGGCTCAGGCTATGGCTACACCTTC
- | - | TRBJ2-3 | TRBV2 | CASGPAGVRGDTQYF | TGTGCCAGCGGTCCAGCAGGGGTGCGAGGAGATACGCAGTATTTT
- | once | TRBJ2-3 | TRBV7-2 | CASSLAPSTDTQYF | TGTGCCAGCAGCTTAGCTCCTTCCACAGATACGCAGTATTTT
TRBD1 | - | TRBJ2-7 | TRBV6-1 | CASSELFWDRSYEQYF | TGTGCCAGCAGTGAGTTATTTTGGGACAGGTCCTACGAGCAGTACTTC
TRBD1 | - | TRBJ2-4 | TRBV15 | CATSRAIGQVGHRVAKNIQYF | TGTGCCACCAGCAGAGCGATAGGACAGGTGGGGCACCGCGTAGCCAAAAACATTCAGTACTTC
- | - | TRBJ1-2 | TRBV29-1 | CSVGYGYTF | TGCAGCGTTGGCTATGGCTACACCTTC
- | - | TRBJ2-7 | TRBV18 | CASSGGGSLYEQYF | TGTGCCAGCTCTGGTGGGGGGTCCCTCTACGAGCAGTACTTC
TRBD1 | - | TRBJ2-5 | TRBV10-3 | CAARQGATGETQYF | TGTGCCGCCCGACAGGGGGCGACAGGGGAGACCCAGTACTTC
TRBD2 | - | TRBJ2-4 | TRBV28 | CASSSRGLAGGFELAKNIQYF | TGTGCCAGCAGTTCACGGGGACTAGCGGGGGGCTTCGAACTAGCCAAAAACATTCAGTACTTC
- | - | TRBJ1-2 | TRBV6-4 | CASSEQGIGGYTF | TGTGCCAGCAGTGAACAGGGTATCGGTGGCTACACCTTC